Listed here are 20 T cell receptor beta chains from one sample, sequenced in a study of shared clonotypes between healthy human individuals. Libraries were prepared by immunoSEQ multiplex PCR; TCRdb keeps only in-frame clonotypes and omits some of them. Here the sample spans over 2 million clones, 85% to 95% being singletons. The sequenced material came from naive CD4+ T cells sorted from blood. The sample's subset: CD45RA+ positively selected. The receptors derive from a man younger than 30 in good health.

The gene calls are TRBV5-1 and TRBJ1-4; D is undetermined. CDR3 length: 12 residues. Trimming pared 4 bases from V and 8 bases from J, leaving 9 bases between. Per germline, CDR1 SGHRS and CDR2 YFSETQ. In nucleotides, the CDR3 is TGCGCCAGCAGCCCGGCTGGGGAAAAACTGTTTTTT. The encoded protein is CASSPAGEKLFF.

This sequence joins TRBV5-1 and TRBJ2-5; no clear D. Trimming removed 4 bases from V and 4 bases from J, with 14 bases in between. This CDR3 contains 14 residues. Germline assignment: CDR1 SGHRS and CDR2 YFSETQ. Written as DNA, the CDR3 is TGCGCCAGCAGCGGACGCGGAACCCCAGAGACCCAGTACTTC. Translation: CASSGRGTPETQYF.

This rearrangement joins TRBV28 to TRBJ1-3; maybe TRBD1 (5 bases). The CDR3 length is 14 residues. The V gene's germline CDR1 is MDHEN and CDR2 SYDVKM. Between the trimmed V and J ends, which lost 8 bases and 1 base, there was a span of 12 bases. Written as DNA, the CDR3 is TGTGCCAGCCTCCCCGGGGGGTCTGGAAACACCATATATTTT. Its translation: CASLPGGSGNTIYF.

With respect to this clone: One junction end does not reproduce the germline sequence, and a read error may be involved. This chain joins TRBV19 and TRBJ1-4; D possibly corresponds to TRBD1 (5 bases). This CDR3 comprises 15 residues. Germline V gene data show CDR1 as LNHDA and CDR2 as SQIVND (reference sequence). The CDR3 region has the DNA TGTGCCAGTAGACCAACGGGAAAGGCGGGGGAACGGCTGCATTTT. It is translated as CASRPTGKAGERLHF.

The rearrangement uses TRBV19 and TRBJ2-5, with TRBD1 identical over 7 bases. V dropped 3 bases and J dropped 2; count of bases not matched to a gene: 3. The CDR3 has 14 residues. The germline V gene has CDR1 LNHDA and CDR2 SQIVND (reference sequence). CDR3 loop: CASSIGTAQETQYF. As DNA, the CDR3 is TGTGCCAGTAGTATTGGGACAGCACAAGAGACCCAGTACTTC.

The gene calls are TRBV28 and TRBJ1-5; 7 bases map to TRBD1. Germline V gene lookup returns CDR1 MDHEN and CDR2 SYDVKM. Unmatched junction bases numbered 6, after V lost 1 base and J lost 3 bases. The CDR3 covers 16 residues. This chain's CDR3 is CASSLSTGIFNQPQHF. In nucleotides, the CDR3 is TGTGCCAGCAGTTTATCGACAGGGATTTTCAATCAGCCCCAGCATTTT.

The V call is TRBV6-6, the J call TRBJ1-5; 7 bases line up with TRBD1. Germline V CDR1 and CDR2: MNHNY, SVGAGI (reference sequence). Trimming at V came to 3 bases and at J to 1 base, leaving 3 bases not matched to a gene. The CDR3 has 15 amino acids. CDR3 in amino acids: CASSYRGPSNQPQHF. The CDR3, as DNA: TGTGCCAGCAGTTATAGGGGGCCGAGCAATCAGCCCCAGCATTTT.

The chain employs TRBV6-5 and TRBJ1-2, with D maybe TRBD1 (5 bases). The CDR3 length is 14 residues. Germline V gene sequence: CDR1 MNHEY, CDR2 SVGAGI. V was pared by 5 bases and J by 6 bases, with 16 bases between. The CDR3 nucleotides read TGTGCCAGCAGTCCAGCGAGGGGAGCGGATGGCTACACCTTC. Translating it yields CASSPARGADGYTF.

This chain joins TRBV10-2 and TRBJ2-7, with D uncertain. The CDR3 spans 14 residues. V gave up 0 bases and J gave up 1 base, with 7 bases separating them. Germline V gene lookup returns CDR1 WSHSY and CDR2 SAAADI. CDR3 residues: CASSESRVSYEQYF. In nucleotides, the CDR3 is TGCGCCAGCAGTGAGTCAAGGGTTTCCTACGAGCAGTACTTC.

The chain joins TRBV19 to TRBJ2-7; possibly TRBD1 for D (5 bases). The germline V gene encodes CDR1 LNHDA and CDR2 SQIVND (reference sequence). CDR3 length: 18 amino acids. The V end lost 5 bases, the J end lost 1 base, and 24 bases lay between the germline ends. CDR3 coding DNA: TGTGCCAGTAGTTTCCCTCGATGGGGCCGTGGCACGTCCTACGAGCAGTACTTC. It encodes CASSFPRWGRGTSYEQYF. The whole variable domain, remainder taken from reference TRBV19 and TRBJ2-7, is DGGITQSPKYLFRKEGQNVTLSCEQNLNHDAMYWYRQDPGQGLRLIYYSQIVNDFQKGDIAEGYSVSREKKESFPLTVTSAQKNPTAFYLCASSFPRWGRGTSYEQYFGPGTRLTVT.

This clone has only one observation. The V gene is TRBV9, the J gene TRBJ2-3; no firm D call. CDR3 length: 13 amino acids. CDR1 and CDR2 (germline): SGDLS, YYNGEE. The V end lost 5 bases, the J end lost 2 bases, and 9 bases lay between the germline ends. The CDR3, as DNA: TGTGCCAGCAGTAAGGAACCCACAGATACGCAGTATTTT. It codes for CASSKEPTDTQYF.

This sequence joins TRBV7-2 and TRBJ1-1; D may be TRBD1 (5 bases). Trimming removed 5 bases at V and 1 base at J, with 11 bases between. Per germline, CDR1 SGHTA and CDR2 FQGNSA. CDR3 length: 14 residues. CDR3: CASSQGRTNTEAFF. The CDR3 coding sequence is TGTGCCAGCAGCCAGGGACGTACGAACACTGAAGCTTTCTTT.

The V gene is TRBV15, the J gene TRBJ2-7; 7 bases line up with TRBD1. CDR3 length: 14 residues. CDR1 and CDR2 from the germline V gene are LNHNV and YYDKDF (reference sequence). The junction had 5 bases not matched to a gene; V was cut back by 6 bases and J by 0 bases. CDR3 DNA: TGTGCCACCAGATTGGACAGGATCTCCTACGAGCAGTACTTC. Translated: CATRLDRISYEQYF.

The gene calls are TRBV18 and TRBJ2-3, with 9 positions matching TRBD2. Germline lookup yields CDR1 KGHSH and CDR2 LQKENI. V lost 3 bases to trimming and J lost 3 bases; unmatched junction nucleotides: 13. The CDR3 runs 18 residues. This CDR3 reads CASSPSKSKRGETDTQYF. CDR3 DNA: TGTGCCAGCTCACCTAGCAAAAGTAAGCGGGGGGAAACAGATACGCAGTATTTT.

The chain recombines TRBV15 with TRBJ1-1; 11 bases map to TRBD1. Trimming cost V 1 base and J 0 bases; bases outside gene matches: 1. Germline values: CDR1 LNHNV, CDR2 YYDKDF (reference sequence). This CDR3 is built from 16 residues. The CDR3 nucleotides read TGTGCCACCAGCAGAGGGACAGGGGGCTTGAACACTGAAGCTTTCTTT. It is translated as CATSRGTGGLNTEAFF.

The chain is built from TRBV5-6 and TRBJ1-1; 8 bases map to TRBD1. Germline V gene sequence: CDR1 SGHDT, CDR2 YYEEEE. V gave up 4 bases and J gave up 4 bases; unmatched junction bases: 3. The length of the CDR3 is 13 residues. CDR3 DNA: TGTGCCAGCAGCGTGACAGGGGCCACTGAAGCTTTCTTT. Protein product: CASSVTGATEAFF.

This clone has only one observation. The V call is TRBV11-1, the J call TRBJ2-3; D possibly corresponds to TRBD1 (6 bases). Trimming removed 5 bases from V and 3 bases from J, with 12 bases in between. The germline V gene has CDR1 SGHAT and CDR2 FQDESV (reference sequence). The CDR3 runs to 14 residues. CDR3 region: CASSEQTGTDTQYF. CDR3 DNA sequence: TGTGCCAGCAGCGAGCAAACAGGGACAGATACGCAGTATTTT.

The V gene is TRBV5-1, the J gene TRBJ2-1, with a weak D call TRBD1 (5 bases). The length of the CDR3 is 12 residues. From germline, CDR1 is SGHRS and CDR2 YFSETQ. The ends were cut back, 2 bases at V and 9 bases at J, with 9 bases in the middle. The CDR3 is CASSLPDSEQFF. In DNA, the CDR3 is TGCGCCAGCAGCTTACCCGACAGTGAGCAGTTCTTC.

This clone was picked up a small number of times. The V gene is TRBV6-5, the J gene TRBJ1-5; D unclear. Germline V lookup: CDR1 MNHEY, CDR2 SVGAGI. The CDR3 runs to 15 residues. V dropped 6 bases and J dropped 7 bases, with 19 bases sitting between them. The CDR3 reads CASSLSSIVGQPQHF. CDR3 DNA sequence: TGTGCCAGCAGCCTCAGCAGCATTGTAGGCCAGCCCCAGCATTTT.

J is TRBJ2-3 and V is TRBV7-2, with D maybe TRBD2 (5 bases). The germline gives CDR1 SGHTA, CDR2 FQGNSA. V lost 5 bases, J lost 0 bases, and 12 bases lay in between. CDR3 length: 15 amino acids. CDR3 coding DNA: TGTGCCAGCAGCGGCCGGGAATCTAGCACAGATACGCAGTATTTT. Translated: CASSGRESSTDTQYF.